This T cell receptor beta chain derives from a study of blood T cell repertoires in COVID-19. Study overall: Both acute and convalescent COVID-19 samples were obtained from the United States, Italy and Spain. PBMCs, B-cell-depleted T cells, or T cells provided the cDNA or gDNA that made up the material.

Authors' analysis steps: Nucleated cell counts were estimated from reference gene primer amplification. Measured with immunoSEQ multiplex PCR; TCRdb has only the in-frame clones, and not every one. The V and J calls and the clone size are those of that table, but D and trimming were determined from the DNA. The table lists over 200,000 clones, more than 75% of them singletons, with 1.9% in the top ten. Germline V lookup: CDR1 MNHEY, CDR2 SMNVEV (reference sequence). The V and J ends lost 3 bases and 3 bases respectively, with 15 bases between them. The CDR3 is 15 amino acids. The material sequenced was peripheral blood. The source of this sequence is a man in his forties or fifties with active or convalescent COVID-19. The chain combines TRBV27 with TRBJ2-7, with D possibly being TRBD2 (6 bases). CDR3 in DNA: TGTGCCAGCAGTTTTCAGGCGGGGATATTCTACGAGCAGTACTTC. Residues: CASSFQAGIFYEQYF.